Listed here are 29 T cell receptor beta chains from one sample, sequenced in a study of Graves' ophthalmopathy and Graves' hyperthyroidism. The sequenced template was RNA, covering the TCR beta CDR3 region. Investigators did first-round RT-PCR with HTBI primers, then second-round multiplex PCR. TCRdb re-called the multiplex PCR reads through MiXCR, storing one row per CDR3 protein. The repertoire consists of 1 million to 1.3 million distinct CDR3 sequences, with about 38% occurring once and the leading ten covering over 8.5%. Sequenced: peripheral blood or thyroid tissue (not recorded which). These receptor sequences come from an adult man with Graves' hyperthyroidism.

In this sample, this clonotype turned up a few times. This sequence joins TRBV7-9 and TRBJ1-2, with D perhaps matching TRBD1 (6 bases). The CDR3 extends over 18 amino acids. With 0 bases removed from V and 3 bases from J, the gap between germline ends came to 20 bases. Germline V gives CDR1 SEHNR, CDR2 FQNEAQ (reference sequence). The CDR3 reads CASSLAWPGDRVDYGYTF. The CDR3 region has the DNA TGTGCCAGCAGCTTAGCTTGGCCAGGGGATAGGGTTGACTATGGCTACACCTTC.

The CDR3 DNA reads as TGTGCCAGCCGCGGGGACAGGGGCGGCTATAGCAATCAGCCCCAGCATTTT. Its protein product is CASRGDRGGYSNQPQHF. V and J are TRBV12-3 or TRBV12-4 and TRBJ1-5, with TRBD1 matching 10 bases. The length of the CDR3 is 17 residues. The V gene end was trimmed by 8 bases and the J gene end by 0 bases; junction bases not matched to a gene: 10.

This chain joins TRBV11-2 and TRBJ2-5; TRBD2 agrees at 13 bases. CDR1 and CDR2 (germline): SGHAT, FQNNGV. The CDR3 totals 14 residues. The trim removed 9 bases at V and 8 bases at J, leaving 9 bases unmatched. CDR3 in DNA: TGTGCCAGACAGCCGGGACTAGCGGGGTTCACCCAGTACTTC. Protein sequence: CARQPGLAGFTQYF. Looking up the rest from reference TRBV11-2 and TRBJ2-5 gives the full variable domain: EAGVAQSPRYKIIEKRQSVAFWCNPISGHATLYWYQQILGQGPKLLIQFQNNGVVDDSQLPKDRFSAERLKGVDSTLKIQPAKLEDSAVYLCARQPGLAGFTQYFGPGTRLLVL.

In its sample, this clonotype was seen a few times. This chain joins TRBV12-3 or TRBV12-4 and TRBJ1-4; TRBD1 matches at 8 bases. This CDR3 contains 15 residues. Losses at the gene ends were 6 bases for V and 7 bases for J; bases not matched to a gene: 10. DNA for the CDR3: TGTGCCAGCAGGGTCCGACAGGGGACGCGTGAAAAACTGTTTTTT. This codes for CASRVRQGTREKLFF.

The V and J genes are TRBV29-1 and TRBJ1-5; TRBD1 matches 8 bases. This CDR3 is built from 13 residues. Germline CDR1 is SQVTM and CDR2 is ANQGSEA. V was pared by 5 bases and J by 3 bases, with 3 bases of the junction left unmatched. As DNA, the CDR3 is TGCAGCGTTTCACAGGGGGTCAATCAGCCCCAGCATTTT. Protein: CSVSQGVNQPQHF.

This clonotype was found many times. The CDR3 region is CASSRRALETQYF. In DNA form, the CDR3 reads TGTGCCAGCAGTCGCAGGGCGTTGGAGACCCAGTACTTC. V and J are TRBV11-2 and TRBJ2-5, with TRBD1 as a possible D gene (5 bases). Trimming shortened V by 6 bases and J by 5 bases, and 13 bases separated the two germline ends. The germline V gene encodes CDR1 SGHAT and CDR2 FQNNGV. CDR3 size: 13 residues. The full variable domain, with the rest looked up from reference TRBV11-2 and TRBJ2-5, is EAGVAQSPRYKIIEKRQSVAFWCNPISGHATLYWYQQILGQGPKLLIQFQNNGVVDDSQLPKDRFSAERLKGVDSTLKIQPAKLEDSAVYLCASSRRALETQYFGPGTRLLVL.

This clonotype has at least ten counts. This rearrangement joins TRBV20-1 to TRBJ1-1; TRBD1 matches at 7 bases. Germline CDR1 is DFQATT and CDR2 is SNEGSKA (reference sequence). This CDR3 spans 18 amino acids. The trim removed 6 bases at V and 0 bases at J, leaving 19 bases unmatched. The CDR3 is CSATGRRKRGLMNTEAFF. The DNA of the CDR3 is TGCAGTGCAACCGGACGCCGTAAAAGGGGGCTCATGAACACTGAAGCTTTCTTT.

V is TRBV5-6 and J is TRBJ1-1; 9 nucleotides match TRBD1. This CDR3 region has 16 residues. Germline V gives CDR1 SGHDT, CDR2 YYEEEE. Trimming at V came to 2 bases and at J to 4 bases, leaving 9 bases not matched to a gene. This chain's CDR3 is CASSFGLQGAGTEAFF. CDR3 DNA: TGTGCCAGCAGCTTCGGCTTACAGGGGGCCGGCACTGAAGCTTTCTTT.

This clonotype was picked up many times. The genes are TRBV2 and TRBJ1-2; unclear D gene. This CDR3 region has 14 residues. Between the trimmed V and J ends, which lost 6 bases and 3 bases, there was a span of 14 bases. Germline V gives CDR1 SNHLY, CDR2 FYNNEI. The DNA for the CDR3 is TGTGCCAGCAGGGGATTAGGCTGGGACTATGGCTACACCTTC. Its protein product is CASRGLGWDYGYTF.

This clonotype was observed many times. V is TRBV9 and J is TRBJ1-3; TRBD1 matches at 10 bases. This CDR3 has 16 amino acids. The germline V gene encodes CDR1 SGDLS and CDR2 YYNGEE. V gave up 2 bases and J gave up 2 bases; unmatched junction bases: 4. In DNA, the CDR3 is TGTGCCAGCAGCGTTGCCGGGACAGGGGCTGGAAACACCATATATTTT. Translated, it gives CASSVAGTGAGNTIYF. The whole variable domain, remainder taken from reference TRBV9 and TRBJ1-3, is DSGVTQTPKHLITATGQRVTLRCSPRSGDLSVYWYQQSLDQGLQFLIQYYNGEERAKGNILERFSAQQFPDLHSELNLSSLELGDSALYFCASSVAGTGAGNTIYFGEGSWLTVV.

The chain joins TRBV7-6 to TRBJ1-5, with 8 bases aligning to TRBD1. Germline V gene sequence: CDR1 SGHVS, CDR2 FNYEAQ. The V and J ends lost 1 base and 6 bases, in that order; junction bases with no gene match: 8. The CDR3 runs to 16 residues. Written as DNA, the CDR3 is TGTGCCAGCAGCTTAGGGACAGGGTTGGTAAGTCAGCCCCAGCATTTT. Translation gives CASSLGTGLVSQPQHF. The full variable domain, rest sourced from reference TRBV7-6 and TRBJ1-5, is GAGVSQSPRYKVTKRGQDVALRCDPISGHVSLYWYRQALGQGPEFLTYFNYEAQQDKSGLPNDRFSAERPEGSISTLTIQRTEQRDSAMYRCASSLGTGLVSQPQHFGDGTRLSIL.

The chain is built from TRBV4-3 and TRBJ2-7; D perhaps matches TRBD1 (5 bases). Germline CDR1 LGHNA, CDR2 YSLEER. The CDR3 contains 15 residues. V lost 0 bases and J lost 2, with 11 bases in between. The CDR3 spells CASSQDNQGAYEQYF. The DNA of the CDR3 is TGCGCCAGCAGCCAAGATAACCAAGGGGCCTACGAGCAGTACTTC.

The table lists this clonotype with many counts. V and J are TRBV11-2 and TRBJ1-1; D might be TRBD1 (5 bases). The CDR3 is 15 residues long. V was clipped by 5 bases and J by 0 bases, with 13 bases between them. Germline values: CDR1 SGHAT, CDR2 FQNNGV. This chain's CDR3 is CASSPRQLLNTEAFF. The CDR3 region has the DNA TGTGCCAGCAGCCCCCGACAGCTTCTGAACACTGAAGCTTTCTTT.

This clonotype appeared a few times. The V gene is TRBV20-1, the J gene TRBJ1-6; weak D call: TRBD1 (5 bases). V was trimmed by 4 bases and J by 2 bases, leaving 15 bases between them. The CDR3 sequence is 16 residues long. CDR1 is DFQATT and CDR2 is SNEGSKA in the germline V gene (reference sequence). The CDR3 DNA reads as TGCAGTGCTATGGGGGGGGGTATCACCTATAATTCACCCCTCCACTTT. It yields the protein CSAMGGGITYNSPLHF.

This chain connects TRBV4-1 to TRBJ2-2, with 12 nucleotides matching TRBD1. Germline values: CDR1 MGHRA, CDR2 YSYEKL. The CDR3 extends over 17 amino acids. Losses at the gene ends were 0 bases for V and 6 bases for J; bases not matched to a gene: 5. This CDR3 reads CASSQEGGTGGSGELFF. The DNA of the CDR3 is TGCGCCAGCAGCCAAGAAGGGGGGACAGGGGGCTCCGGGGAGCTGTTTTTT.

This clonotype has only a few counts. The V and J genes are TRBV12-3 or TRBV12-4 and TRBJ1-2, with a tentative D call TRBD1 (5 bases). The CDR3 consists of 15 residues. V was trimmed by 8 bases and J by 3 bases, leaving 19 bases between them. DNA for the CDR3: TGTGCCAGCTCCATCGGGGCACGGGAAGACTATGGCTACACCTTC. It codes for CASSIGAREDYGYTF.

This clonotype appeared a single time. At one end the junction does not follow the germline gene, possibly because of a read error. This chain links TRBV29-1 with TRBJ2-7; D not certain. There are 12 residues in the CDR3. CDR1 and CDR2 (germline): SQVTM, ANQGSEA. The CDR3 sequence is CSVVGQNYEQYF. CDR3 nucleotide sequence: TGCAGTGTTGTCGGCCAAAACTACGAGCAGTACTTC.

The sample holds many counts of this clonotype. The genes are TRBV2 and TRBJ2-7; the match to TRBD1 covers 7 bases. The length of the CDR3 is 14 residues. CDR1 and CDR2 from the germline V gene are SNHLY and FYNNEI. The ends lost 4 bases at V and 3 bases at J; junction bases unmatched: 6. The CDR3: CASSATGLGYEQYF. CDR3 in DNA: TGTGCCAGCAGTGCGACAGGGTTGGGCTACGAGCAGTACTTC.

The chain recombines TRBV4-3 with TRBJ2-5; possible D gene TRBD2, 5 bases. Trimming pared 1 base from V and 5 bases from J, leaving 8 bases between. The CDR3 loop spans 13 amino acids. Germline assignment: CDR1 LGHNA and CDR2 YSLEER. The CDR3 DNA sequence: TGCGCCAGCAGCCAAGTGTGGAGGGAGACCCAGTACTTC. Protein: CASSQVWRETQYF.

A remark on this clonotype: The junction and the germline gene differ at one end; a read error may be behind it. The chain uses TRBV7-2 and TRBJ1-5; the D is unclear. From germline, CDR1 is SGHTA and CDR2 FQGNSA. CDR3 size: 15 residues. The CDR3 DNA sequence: TGTGCCAGCAGCTTGGAAAGAAGTACCACGGAGCCCCGGCATTTT. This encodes CASSLERSTTEPRHF.

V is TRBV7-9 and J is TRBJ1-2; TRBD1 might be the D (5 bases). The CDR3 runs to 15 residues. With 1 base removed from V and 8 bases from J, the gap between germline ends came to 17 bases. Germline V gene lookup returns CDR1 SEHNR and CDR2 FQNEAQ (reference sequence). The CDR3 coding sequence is TGTGCCAGCAGCTTAGGGTCGAGACCCGGGGGAGGCTACACCTTC. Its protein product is CASSLGSRPGGGYTF. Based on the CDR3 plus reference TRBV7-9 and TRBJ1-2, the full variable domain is DTGVSQNPRHKITKRGQNVTFRCDPISEHNRLYWYRQTLGQGPEFLTYFQNEAQLEKSRLLSDRFSAERPKGSFSTLEIQRTEQGDSAMYLCASSLGSRPGGGYTFGSGTRLTVV.

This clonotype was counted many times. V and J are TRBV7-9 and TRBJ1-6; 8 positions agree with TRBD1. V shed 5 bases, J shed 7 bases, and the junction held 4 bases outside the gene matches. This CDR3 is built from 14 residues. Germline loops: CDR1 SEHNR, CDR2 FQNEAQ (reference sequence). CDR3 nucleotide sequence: TGTGCCAGCAGCCCCGGGGACAGGAATTCACCCCTCCACTTT. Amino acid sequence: CASSPGDRNSPLHF.

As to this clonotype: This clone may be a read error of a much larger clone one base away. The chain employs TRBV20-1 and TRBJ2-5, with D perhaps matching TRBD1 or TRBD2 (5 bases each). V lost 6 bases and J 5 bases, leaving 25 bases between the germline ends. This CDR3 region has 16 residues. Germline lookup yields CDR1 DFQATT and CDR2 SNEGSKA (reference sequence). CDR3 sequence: CSATGPARVGSETQYF. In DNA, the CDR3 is TGCAGTGCCACGGGGCCTGCCAGGGTGGGTTCGGAGACCCAGTACTTC.

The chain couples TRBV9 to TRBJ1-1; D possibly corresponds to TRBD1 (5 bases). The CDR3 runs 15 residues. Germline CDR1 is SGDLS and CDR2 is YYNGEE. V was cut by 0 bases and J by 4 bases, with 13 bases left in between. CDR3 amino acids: CASSVDGGGGTEAFF. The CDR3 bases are TGTGCCAGCAGCGTAGATGGTGGGGGAGGCACTGAAGCTTTCTTT.

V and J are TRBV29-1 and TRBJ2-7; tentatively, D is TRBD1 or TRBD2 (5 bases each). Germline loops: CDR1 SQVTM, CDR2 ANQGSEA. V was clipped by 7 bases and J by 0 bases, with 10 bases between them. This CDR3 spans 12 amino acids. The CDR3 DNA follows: TGCAGCGAGGCAGGGACCTCCTACGAGCAGTACTTC. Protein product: CSEAGTSYEQYF.

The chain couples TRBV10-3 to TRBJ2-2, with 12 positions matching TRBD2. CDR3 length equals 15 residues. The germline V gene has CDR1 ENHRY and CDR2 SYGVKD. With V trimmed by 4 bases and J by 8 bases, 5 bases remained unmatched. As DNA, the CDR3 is TGTGCCATCAGTGCCTCTAGCGGGAGGGCGGGGGAGCTGTTTTTT. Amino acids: CAISASSGRAGELFF.

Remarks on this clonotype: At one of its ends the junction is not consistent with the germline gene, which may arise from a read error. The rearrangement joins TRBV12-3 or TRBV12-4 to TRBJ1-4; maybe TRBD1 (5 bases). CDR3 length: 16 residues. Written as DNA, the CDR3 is TGCGCCAGCAGAAGCGGGGCCTTAGGAACTAATGAAAAACTGTTTTTT. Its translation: CASRSGALGTNEKLFF.

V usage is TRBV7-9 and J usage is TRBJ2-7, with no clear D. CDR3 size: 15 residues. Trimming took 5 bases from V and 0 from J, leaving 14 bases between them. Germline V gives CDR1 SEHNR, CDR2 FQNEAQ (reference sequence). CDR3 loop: CASSVQGGNSYEQYF. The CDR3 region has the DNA TGTGCCAGCAGCGTCCAAGGTGGGAACTCCTACGAGCAGTACTTC.

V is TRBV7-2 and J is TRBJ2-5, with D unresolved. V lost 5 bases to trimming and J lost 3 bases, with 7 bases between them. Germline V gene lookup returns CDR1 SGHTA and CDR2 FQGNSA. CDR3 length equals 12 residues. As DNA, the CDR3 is TGTGCCAGCAGCCGAGAAGAAGAGACCCAGTACTTC. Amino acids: CASSREEETQYF.